A selection of T cell receptor beta chains follows, all from one sample in a study of shared clonotypes between healthy human individuals. Repertoires were generated with immunoSEQ multiplex PCR, while TCRdb's copy carries only in-frame clones and drops some. The sample contains hundreds of thousands of clones, approximately 95% of which appear only once. Specimen: naive CD4+ T cells sorted from blood. The receptors come from a woman aged 30 to 39 in good health. Each CDR3 is given with its conserved first and last residue. The D gene is left open where the match is weak. Expanded clones get a size class; other rows say once, few or many, or leave the size out.

TRBJ2-1 TRBD2 TRBV6-1 . TGTGCCACCCTAGCGGGAGGGTCCTACAATGAGCAGTTCTTC CATLAGGSYNEQFF
TRBJ2-7 . TRBV28 . TGTGCCAGCAGCACTGGTCCTCCCTCCTACGAGCAGTACTTC CASSTGPPSYEQYF
TRBJ2-7 TRBD2 TRBV5-1 . TGCGCCAGCAGCCATCCCGGACTAGCAGCCAGAAACGAGCAGTACTTC CASSHPGLAARNEQYF
TRBJ2-4 . TRBV28 . TGTGCCAGCAGTCCCACCAAGGGATTTGCCATTCAGTACTTC CASSPTKGFAIQYF
TRBJ1-1 . TRBV4-1 . TGCGCCAGCAGCCAAGTTCTTAGAGGGAAGAACACTGAAGCTTTCTTT CASSQVLRGKNTEAFF
TRBJ2-2 TRBD1 TRBV27 once TGTGCCAGCAGAAACCAACCGGGACAGTACACCGGGGAGCTGTTTTTT CASRNQPGQYTGELFF
TRBJ1-1 . TRBV10-1 . TGCGCCAGCAGTGACGGTCAGAACACTGAAGCTTTCTTT CASSDGQNTEAFF
TRBJ2-5 . TRBV27 . TGTGCCAGCAGTTTAAGTTACCAAGAGACCCAGTACTTC CASSLSYQETQYF
TRBJ2-2 . TRBV6-6 . TGTGCCAGCACTAGGGGAGGGGGTAAAACCGGGGAGCTGTTTTTT CASTRGGGKTGELFF
TRBJ2-7 . TRBV21-1 . TGTGCCAGCGAGTCATTCCGGGAGGAGAGGTACTTC CASESFREERYF
TRBJ2-7 . TRBV5-4 . TGTGCCAGCAGCTCGGGTGGTATAATCCCTACGAAGTACGAGCAGTACTTC CASSSGGIIPTKYEQYF
TRBJ1-1 . TRBV7-9 once TGTGCCAGCAGCACCCGACCGGCCGAAGCTTTCTTT CASSTRPAEAFF
TRBJ2-7 . TRBV6-6 . TGTGCCAGCAGTACGGACAGCTACGAGCAGTACTTC CASSTDSYEQYF
TRBJ2-7 TRBD1 TRBV30 . TGTGCCTGGAGGGACAGGGTCTACGAGCAGTACTTC CAWRDRVYEQYF
TRBJ2-7 . TRBV5-1 . TGCGCCAGCAGCCCACTCTCAGGCTCCTACGAGCAGTACTTC CASSPLSGSYEQYF
TRBJ2-1 . TRBV28 . TGTGCCAGCAGTTCTAGAGACAATGAGCAGTTCTTC CASSSRDNEQFF
TRBJ2-7 . TRBV2 . TGTGCCAGCAGCTCCCGAGACCCCGGGACACCCTACGAGCAGTACTTC CASSSRDPGTPYEQYF
TRBJ2-6 . TRBV6-5 . TGTGCCAGCAGTTTTGGGTACTCTGGGGCCAACGTCCTGACTTTC CASSFGYSGANVLTF
TRBJ2-3 TRBD2 TRBV7-9 . TGTGCCAGCAGCTTAACTGGACTAGCTACGGATACGCAGTATTTT CASSLTGLATDTQYF